These 8 T cell receptor beta chains came from one sample sequenced in a study of radiotherapy plus CTLA-4 blockade in lung cancer. Libraries were prepared by immunoSEQ multiplex PCR; TCRdb keeps only in-frame clonotypes and omits some of them. The sample yields over 95,000 clones, about 70% seen once. This specimen was peripheral blood, taken from a patient treated with radiotherapy plus ipilimumab. All receptors come from a human donor with non-small cell lung cancer who had a partial response to radiotherapy plus ipilimumab. Some clones in this sample may be carry-over from other donors' samples.

This clone appeared a single time. This sequence joins TRBV29-1 and TRBJ2-7, with TRBD2 matching 9 bases. The CDR3 totals 13 residues. J gave up 4 bases and V 4 bases, and 5 bases lay outside the gene matches. CDR1 and CDR2 (germline): SQVTM, ANQGSEA. The CDR3 sequence: CSVAGTSTYEQYF. Written as DNA, the CDR3 is TGCAGCGTTGCCGGGACTAGCACTTACGAGCAGTACTTC.

V and J are TRBV5-6 and TRBJ2-1; D is possibly TRBD2 (5 bases). This CDR3 has 15 residues. The V end lost 4 bases, the J end lost 7 bases, and 18 bases lay between the germline ends. Germline CDR1 SGHDT, CDR2 YYEEEE. In nucleotides, the CDR3 is TGTGCCAGCAGCCCCTATGTGGGAGTAAGGAATGAGCAGTTCTTC. Amino acid sequence: CASSPYVGVRNEQFF.

This clone has just one count. The gene calls are TRBV10-2 and TRBJ2-7, with TRBD1 matching over 10 bases. The CDR3 runs to 14 residues. With 9 bases clipped from V and 5 bases from J, the junction kept 10 bases outside the gene matches. CDR1 is WSHSY, CDR2 SAAADI, per germline. In DNA, the CDR3 is TGCGCCAGTCGGCAGATGGGACAGGGGAACGAGCAGTACTTC. Protein product: CASRQMGQGNEQYF.

The chain joins TRBV6-1 to TRBJ2-7, with D perhaps matching TRBD2 (5 bases). The CDR3 is 14 residues long. CDR1 and CDR2 from the germline V gene are MNHNS and SASEGT. Trimming took 0 bases from V and 0 from J, leaving 6 bases between them. The chain's CDR3 is CASSEAAGSYEQYF. DNA for the CDR3: TGTGCCAGCAGTGAAGCGGCGGGCTCCTACGAGCAGTACTTC.

V usage is TRBV6-6 and J usage is TRBJ2-3; 7 nucleotides line up with TRBD2. Trimming removed 7 bases from V and 6 bases from J; junction bases left unmatched: 4. Germline V gene data show CDR1 as MNHNY and CDR2 as SVGAGI (reference sequence). This CDR3 comprises 12 residues. As DNA, the CDR3 is TGTGCCAGCAAGCGGGGTCGGGATACGCAGTATTTT. This encodes CASKRGRDTQYF.

The chain has TRBV28 and TRBJ2-2; 10 positions match TRBD1. Unmatched junction bases numbered 15, after V lost 4 bases and J lost 4 bases. CDR1 and CDR2 from the germline V gene are MDHEN and SYDVKM. The CDR3 length is 19 residues. The CDR3 nucleotides read TGTGCCAGCAGTTCGCCGGGACAGGGGATGTTTGGTGTCACCGGGGAGCTGTTTTTT. Protein product: CASSSPGQGMFGVTGELFF.

Details on this clone: The sample has other DNA sequences that encode this CDR3 too. The chain joins TRBV18 to TRBJ2-7; TRBD2 agrees at 11 bases. This CDR3 comprises 15 residues. V was pared by 4 bases and J by 3 bases, with 5 bases of the junction left unmatched. Looked up from germline, CDR1 is KGHSH and CDR2 is LQKENI. CDR3 coding DNA: TGTGCCAGCTCACTCATAGGGACTAGCGGCTACGAGCAGTACTTC. This translates into CASSLIGTSGYEQYF.

The V call is TRBV6-1, the J call TRBJ2-5, with 13 bases identical to TRBD2. V trimming: 7 bases; J trimming: 5 bases; junction bases outside the gene matches: 7. Germline V lookup: CDR1 MNHNS, CDR2 SASEGT. The CDR3 extends over 15 amino acids. CDR3 loop: CASTILAGGPETQYF. CDR3 coding DNA: TGTGCCAGCACTATACTAGCGGGGGGGCCCGAGACCCAGTACTTC.